This TCR beta chain was captured in a study of T cells in Graves' hyperthyroidism and ophthalmopathy. What was amplified from RNA transcripts were TCR beta CDR3 regions. TCR CDR3 underwent first-round RT-PCR with the HTBI primer set. TCRdb itself ran the multiplex PCR reads through MiXCR, one entry per CDR3 protein. The sample has around 600,000 distinct CDR3 sequences; about 15% are singletons. The CDR3 contains 16 residues. The V and J ends lost 7 bases and 5 bases, in that order; junction bases with no gene match: 14. Germline assignment: CDR1 MDHEN and CDR2 SYDVKM. The receptor's source is a woman aged 45-65 years with Graves' ophthalmopathy. What was sequenced was blood. This chain joins TRBV28 and TRBJ1-2, with TRBD1 matching over 9 bases. The CDR3 nucleotides are TGTGCCAGCAATAGGCCGGGACAGGGTAAAGATTATGGCTACACCTTC. As protein: CASNRPGQGKDYGYTF.